This T cell receptor beta chain comes out of a study of beta chain features in type 1 diabetes. The entirety of the isolated RNA underwent reverse transcription, so expressed TCRB transcripts were sequenced. Measured with immunoSEQ multiplex PCR; TCRdb has only the in-frame clones, and not every one. Seen here are fewer than 250,000 clones, roughly 13% observed once, and the top ten hold more than 0.02%. Per germline, CDR1 LGHNA and CDR2 YSLEER. The CDR3 has 14 residues. V lost 0 bases and J lost 5, with 10 bases in between. As to this clone: Its cognate antigen is unknown.

Study-level points and caveats: Patients' naive, central memory and Treg TCRB repertoires seemed closer to one another than those of healthy donors. It was not settled here whether HLA type affects TCRB rearrangement. In all four CD4+ subsets, TCRB CDR3 length was significantly, moderately reduced in type 1 diabetes.

The V and J genes are TRBV4-3 and TRBJ2-5, with D possibly matching TRBD2 (6 bases). The source of this sequence is a woman aged 40 to 50 in good health. Specimen: naive CD4+ T cells from blood. The CDR3 region is CASSQDLRGETQYF. In DNA form, the CDR3 reads TGCGCCAGCAGCCAAGATCTCCGGGGGGAGACCCAGTACTTC.